The 16 T cell receptor beta chains below were found in one sample sequenced in a study of blood T cell repertoires in COVID-19. Here immunoSEQ multiplex PCR was the method, and the copy in TCRdb shows in-frame clones only, minus some. The table has 400,000 or so clones, 75% to 90% seen once. Sample: peripheral blood. The source of these receptors is a woman aged 35 to 49 with COVID-19, enrolled during active disease.

The chain joins TRBV28 to TRBJ2-3; maybe TRBD2 (6 bases). This CDR3 contains 15 residues. Germline V CDR1 and CDR2: MDHEN, SYDVKM. Trimming left V 8 bases short and J 4 bases short, with 19 bases between. The CDR3 loop reads CASHWRAQPADTQYF. CDR3 sequence (DNA): TGTGCCAGCCACTGGAGGGCCCAGCCAGCAGATACGCAGTATTTT.

The chain is built from TRBV7-2 and TRBJ2-7, with D maybe TRBD1 (5 bases). The germline V and J ends were trimmed by 1 base and 4 bases, with 11 bases remaining between them. Germline V gene lookup returns CDR1 SGHTA and CDR2 FQGNSA. CDR3 length: 14 amino acids. CDR3 in DNA: TGTGCCAGCAGCTTAGTAGGACAAACATACGAGCAGTACTTC. This translates into CASSLVGQTYEQYF.

CDR3 in DNA: TGTGCCAGCAGCTGGGCAGGGGGCTATGGCTACACCTTC. It yields the protein CASSWAGGYGYTF. The J gene is TRBJ1-2, the V gene TRBV5-8; 7 positions match TRBD1. The CDR3 extends over 13 amino acids. The germline V gene encodes CDR1 SGHTS and CDR2 YDEGEE. The V and J ends lost 3 bases and 4 bases, in that order; junction bases with no gene match: 3.

The chain links TRBV2 to TRBJ1-6, with TRBD1 identical over 8 bases. After removal of 8 bases from V and 10 bases from J, the junction contained 7 bases not matched to a gene. The germline V gene has CDR1 SNHLY and CDR2 FYNNEI. The CDR3 consists of 13 residues. DNA for the CDR3: TGTGCCAGCTGGGTAACAGGGGGGTCACCCCTCCACTTT. It encodes CASWVTGGSPLHF.

The chain recombines TRBV5-1 with TRBJ2-1, with D possibly matching TRBD2 (6 bases). There are 18 residues in the CDR3. Trimming left V 3 bases short and J 1 base short, with 20 bases between. The germline V gene has CDR1 SGHRS and CDR2 YFSETQ. CDR3 amino acids: CASSSGPPGTFSYNEQFF. CDR3 in DNA: TGCGCCAGCAGCTCTGGCCCCCCCGGGACTTTTTCCTACAATGAGCAGTTCTTC.

The chain joins TRBV9 to TRBJ2-1; D is possibly TRBD2 (6 bases). Germline CDR1 and CDR2: SGDLS and YYNGEE. Trimming removed 0 bases from V and 7 bases from J, with 14 bases in between. CDR3 size: 15 residues. CDR3 nucleotides: TGTGCCAGCAGCGTAGGGCCCTCTAGCGCAAATGAGCAGTTCTTC. Its translation is CASSVGPSSANEQFF.

CDR3 sequence: CASSLTPTNTGELFF. The CDR3 DNA follows: TGTGCCAGCAGTTTAACACCAACGAACACCGGGGAGCTGTTTTTT. The V and J genes are TRBV27 and TRBJ2-2, with D hard to call. Germline V gene lookup returns CDR1 MNHEY and CDR2 SMNVEV (reference sequence). The V gene lost 2 bases and the J gene lost 0 bases, with 7 bases spanning the gap. The CDR3 is made up of 15 amino acids.

The chain recombines TRBV18 with TRBJ1-2; 8 bases match TRBD1. The CDR3 sequence is 14 residues long. CDR1 and CDR2 from the germline V gene are KGHSH and LQKENI. V lost 4 bases to trimming and J lost 2 bases; unmatched junction nucleotides: 3. In DNA form, the CDR3 reads TGTGCCAGCTCACAGGACAGGGAGAACTATGGCTACACCTTC. This codes for CASSQDRENYGYTF.

The chain links TRBV12-3 or TRBV12-4 to TRBJ1-5; D ambiguous. V dropped 6 bases and J dropped 2 bases, with 8 bases sitting between them. The CDR3 is made up of 13 amino acids. CDR3 protein: CASRRTGNQPQHF. The CDR3 coding sequence is TGTGCCAGCAGGAGAACAGGCAATCAGCCCCAGCATTTT.

V and J are TRBV6-5 and TRBJ2-7; perhaps TRBD2 as D (7 bases). Per germline, CDR1 MNHEY and CDR2 SVGAGI. This CDR3 has 11 amino acids. The V gene lost 10 bases and the J gene lost 6 bases, with 13 bases spanning the gap. CDR3 protein: CAMGAGVEQYF. The CDR3 DNA follows: TGTGCCATGGGGGCGGGGGTCGAGCAGTACTTC.

The chain uses TRBV11-2 and TRBJ1-5; D remains unclear. The CDR3 is 15 amino acids. The V gene's germline CDR1 is SGHAT and CDR2 FQNNGV. Deletions cut 3 bases from V and 1 base from J, with 10 bases between. This CDR3 is CASSLHGGSNQPQHF. Here the CDR3 DNA reads TGTGCCAGCAGCTTGCACGGCGGGAGCAATCAGCCCCAGCATTTT.

J is TRBJ2-7 and V is TRBV6-2 or TRBV6-3; D may be TRBD1 (5 bases). V was clipped by 4 bases and J by 5 bases, with 9 bases between them. The CDR3 covers 12 residues. Looked up from germline, CDR1 is MNHEY and CDR2 is SVGEGT. CDR3 residues: CASSWTIHEQYF. The CDR3 coding sequence is TGTGCCAGCAGTTGGACAATCCACGAGCAGTACTTC.

V and J are TRBV7-3 and TRBJ2-3, with D perhaps TRBD1 (6 bases). This CDR3 region has 14 residues. V was cut by 3 bases and J by 6 bases, with 13 bases left in between. Germline V CDR1 and CDR2: SGHTA, FQGTGA. In nucleotides, the CDR3 is TGTGCCAGCAGCTTGGGACCGCAGGGGGATACGCAGTATTTT. As protein: CASSLGPQGDTQYF.

The genes are TRBV24-1 and TRBJ2-2; 9 bases align to TRBD1. The germline gives CDR1 KGHDR, CDR2 SFDVKD. This CDR3 has 19 residues. After removal of 2 bases from V and 5 bases from J, the junction contained 14 bases not matched to a gene. CDR3 nucleotides: TGTGCCACCAGTGATTGGGGTGAACCGGGACAGGGAGATACCGGGGAGCTGTTTTTT. Translated: CATSDWGEPGQGDTGELFF.

This chain uses TRBV6-5 with TRBJ1-2, with D possibly TRBD1 on 5 matching bases. V lost 5 bases and J 5 bases, leaving 15 bases between the germline ends. Per the germline V gene, CDR1 is MNHEY and CDR2 is SVGAGI. The CDR3 runs to 14 residues. In nucleotides, the CDR3 is TGTGCCAGCAGTCCCAGGGTATTCTATTATGGCTACACCTTC. Its translation: CASSPRVFYYGYTF.

V usage is TRBV18 and J usage is TRBJ1-1, with D possibly matching TRBD1 (6 bases). Per the germline V gene, CDR1 is KGHSH and CDR2 is LQKENI. CDR3 size: 13 residues. The ends were cut back, 6 bases at V and 2 bases at J, with 10 bases in the middle. CDR3 sequence reads: CASSQDSNTEAFF. As DNA, the CDR3 is TGTGCCAGCTCTCAGGACAGTAACACTGAAGCTTTCTTT.